A single sample is the source of the 7 T cell receptor beta chains below, sequenced in a study of T cells in Graves' hyperthyroidism and ophthalmopathy. Amplified TCR beta CDR3 regions derived from RNA transcripts. A set of HTBI primers served as the primers for a first-round RT-PCR of the TCR CDR3. MiXCR was run by TCRdb on the multiplex PCR reads, yielding one entry per CDR3 protein. The table includes about 640,000 distinct CDR3 sequences, 20% to 25% detected once. Sequenced sample: blood. All receptors derive from a man aged 30 to 45 with Graves' ophthalmopathy.

The V call is TRBV7-9, the J call TRBJ2-5; D is possibly TRBD1 or TRBD2 (5 bases each). Per germline, CDR1 SEHNR and CDR2 FQNEAQ (reference sequence). V shed 3 bases and J shed 2 bases, with 19 bases lying between them. This CDR3 is 17 amino acids long. The CDR3 coding sequence is TGTGCCAGCAGCTTCAACCGTCGGGACGGATCTCAAGAGACCCAGTACTTC. It is translated as CASSFNRRDGSQETQYF.

The chain has TRBV20-1 and TRBJ1-1, with a possible D match to TRBD1 (6 bases). The CDR3 totals 15 residues. Per germline, CDR1 DFQATT and CDR2 SNEGSKA (reference sequence). V was clipped by 6 bases and J by 6 bases, with 23 bases between them. CDR3 nucleotides: TGCAGTGCGACCGGGGGCGGGGGGTCTTTCGCTGAAGCTTTCTTT. Its translation: CSATGGGGSFAEAFF.

The table lists this clonotype with many counts. V is TRBV29-1 and J is TRBJ1-1; D possibly corresponds to TRBD1 (5 bases). Germline V gene data show CDR1 as SQVTM and CDR2 as ANQGSEA. The CDR3 contains 16 residues. Trimming removed 6 bases from V and 3 bases from J, with 23 bases in between. CDR3 region: CSVGIRSRVADTEAFF. The CDR3 region has the DNA TGCAGCGTAGGAATAAGGAGCAGGGTGGCCGACACTGAAGCTTTCTTT.

V usage is TRBV20-1 and J usage is TRBJ1-5, with D tentatively TRBD1 (5 bases). This CDR3 has 14 amino acids. Between the trimmed V and J ends, which lost 5 bases and 7 bases, there was a span of 18 bases. Germline assignment: CDR1 DFQATT and CDR2 SNEGSKA (reference sequence). CDR3 in DNA: TGCAGTGCTCCCGAGGGGAGGGCGGGCCAGCCCCAGCATTTT. Protein: CSAPEGRAGQPQHF.

This clonotype was recorded a few times. J is TRBJ2-3 and V is TRBV20-1; 8 bases agree with TRBD2. This CDR3 contains 12 residues. The germline gives CDR1 DFQATT, CDR2 SNEGSKA (reference sequence). The junction had 3 bases not matched to a gene; V was cut back by 6 bases and J by 4 bases. CDR3: CSAGGGSDTQYF. CDR3 in DNA: TGCAGTGCCGGGGGGGGATCAGATACGCAGTATTTT.

This clonotype was detected a few times. The chain recombines TRBV6-1 with TRBJ1-5; a possible D gene is TRBD1 (5 bases). CDR1 and CDR2 (germline): MNHNS, SASEGT. CDR3 size: 14 residues. V lost 3 bases to trimming and J lost 2 bases, with 8 bases between them. The CDR3 is CASSDQGGNQPQHF. CDR3 in DNA: TGTGCCAGCAGTGACCAGGGCGGCAATCAGCCCCAGCATTTT.

This chain links TRBV7-6 with TRBJ2-7; 10 bases are shared with TRBD2. CDR1 is SGHVS, CDR2 FNYEAQ, per germline. The CDR3 extends over 15 amino acids. After removal of 2 bases from V and 7 bases from J, the junction contained 8 bases not matched to a gene. The CDR3 sequence is CASSLKLAGVNEQYF. DNA for the CDR3: TGTGCCAGCAGCTTAAAGCTAGCGGGAGTAAATGAGCAGTACTTC.